These 21 T cell receptor beta chains were sequenced from one sample in a study of T cell responses to AZD1222 COVID-19 vaccine. Sequenced by immunoSEQ multiplex PCR; TCRdb stores in-frame clones only, minus some. The data contain some 120,000 clones, about 90% of them seen just once; the ten biggest clones take up about 10%. Source: peripheral blood, taken on day 0 of AZD1222 vaccination. Every receptor here comes from an adult in good health.

The chain recombines TRBV4-1 with TRBJ2-5; 7 bases line up with TRBD1. Germline V gene sequence: CDR1 MGHRA, CDR2 YSYEKL. The trim removed 0 bases at V and 1 base at J, leaving 5 bases unmatched. This CDR3 spans 16 amino acids. The CDR3: CASSQDGAGGQETQYF. The CDR3 DNA sequence: TGCGCCAGCAGCCAAGATGGGGCAGGGGGCCAAGAGACCCAGTACTTC.

This clone was seen only once. The chain couples TRBV7-8 to TRBJ2-3; no reliable D call. The germline V gene has CDR1 SGHVS and CDR2 FQNEAQ. The CDR3 runs 12 residues. V was pared by 2 bases and J by 3 bases, with 3 bases between. The CDR3 DNA follows: TGTGCCAGCAGCTTAAGAACAGATACGCAGTATTTT. Translating gives CASSLRTDTQYF. Based on the CDR3 plus reference TRBV7-8 and TRBJ2-3, the full variable domain is GAGVSQSPRYKVAKRGQDVALRCDPISGHVSLFWYQQALGQGPEFLTYFQNEAQLDKSGLPSDRFFAERPEGSVSTLKIQRTQQEDSAVYLCASSLRTDTQYFGPGTRLTVL.

The count of this clone is one. The CDR3 nucleotides are TGTGCCAGCAGACAACTCAGGAACACTGAAGCTTTCTTT. Translation: CASRQLRNTEAFF. V usage is TRBV11-1 and J usage is TRBJ1-1; D not resolved. This CDR3 is built from 13 residues. The V and J ends lost 6 bases and 1 base respectively, with 9 bases between them. Per the germline V gene, CDR1 is SGHAT and CDR2 is FQDESV (reference sequence).

This clone appeared a few times. This rearrangement joins TRBV18 to TRBJ1-5; no firm D call. V lost 3 bases and J lost 6, with 15 bases in between. The CDR3 has 15 residues. Germline V gene data show CDR1 as KGHSH and CDR2 as LQKENI. CDR3 loop: CASSPRQVLGQPQHF. The CDR3 bases are TGTGCCAGCTCACCGCGGCAGGTTCTGGGTCAGCCCCAGCATTTT.

The rearrangement uses TRBV4-3 and TRBJ1-6; D is uncertain. The CDR3 length is 17 residues. The V end lost 0 bases, the J end lost 0 bases, and 9 bases lay between the germline ends. CDR1 and CDR2 from the germline V gene are LGHNA and YSLEER. The CDR3 region has the DNA TGCGCCAGCAGCCAAGAACTTTCGAGCTCCTATAATTCACCCCTCCACTTT. This translates into CASSQELSSSYNSPLHF.

The J gene is TRBJ2-7, the V gene TRBV7-2; 9 bases align to TRBD1. Germline V gene lookup returns CDR1 SGHTA and CDR2 FQGNSA. The trim removed 5 bases at V and 2 bases at J, leaving 4 bases unmatched. This CDR3 has 14 amino acids. CDR3 DNA sequence: TGTGCCAGCAGCATGGGACAGGGCCCCTACGAGCAGTACTTC. It is translated as CASSMGQGPYEQYF.

This chain uses TRBV7-9 with TRBJ2-3; D is uncertain. The CDR3 has 15 amino acids. Germline values: CDR1 SEHNR, CDR2 FQNEAQ (reference sequence). Trimming left V 1 base short and J 7 bases short, with 15 bases between. The CDR3 protein is CASSLGVSEGYTQYF. In nucleotides, the CDR3 is TGTGCCAGCAGCTTAGGGGTCTCGGAAGGATATACGCAGTATTTT.

This chain links TRBV25-1 with TRBJ2-5; no reliable D call. Germline CDR1 reads MGHDK; CDR2 reads SYGVNS. The CDR3 has 13 residues. Trimming stripped 6 bases from V and 4 bases from J, with 12 bases between. The DNA of the CDR3 is TGTGCCAGCAGGGACGTTAACGGAGAGACCCAGTACTTC. Its protein product is CASRDVNGETQYF.

V gene TRBV6-5 combines with J gene TRBJ2-5, with D possibly being TRBD1 (6 bases). The V and J ends lost 2 bases and 3 bases respectively, with 7 bases between them. The CDR3 length is 13 residues. Germline V gives CDR1 MNHEY, CDR2 SVGAGI. Here the CDR3 DNA reads TGTGCCAGCAGTTACGGACAGAAAGAGACCCAGTACTTC. This encodes CASSYGQKETQYF.

The V gene is TRBV7-2, the J gene TRBJ1-1, with D perhaps matching TRBD1 (5 bases). V was clipped by 4 bases and J by 1 base, with 13 bases between them. The germline V gene has CDR1 SGHTA and CDR2 FQGNSA. The CDR3 runs to 15 residues. The CDR3 sequence is CASSSQVLKNTEAFF. The CDR3 DNA reads TGTGCCAGCAGCTCACAGGTTCTTAAGAACACTGAAGCTTTCTTT.

CDR3 nucleotides: TGTGCCAGCAGCTTAGTAGCAGGGGGATACTATGGCTACACCTTC. This translates into CASSLVAGGYYGYTF. The chain employs TRBV7-8 and TRBJ1-2, with 7 bases aligning to TRBD1. Germline lookup yields CDR1 SGHVS and CDR2 FQNEAQ. V shed 1 base, J shed 3 bases, and the junction held 5 bases outside the gene matches. The CDR3 is 15 amino acids.

About this clone itself: At one of its ends the junction is not consistent with the germline gene, which may arise from a read error. This chain links TRBV6-4 with TRBJ2-1; TRBD2 aligns across 11 bases. The germline V gene encodes CDR1 MRHNA and CDR2 SNTAGT. The CDR3 consists of 16 residues. CDR3 sequence reads: CASSEFTSGGYTEQFF. The CDR3 region has the DNA TGTGCCAGCAGTGAATTTACTAGCGGGGGTTACACTGAGCAGTTCTTC.

The chain couples TRBV7-3 to TRBJ2-7; D is uncertain. The germline V gene encodes CDR1 SGHTA and CDR2 FQGTGA. CDR3 length: 13 residues. The germline V and J ends were trimmed by 4 bases and 4 bases, with 11 bases remaining between them. CDR3 sequence (DNA): TGTGCCAGCAGCTCCTACGAAGGGTACGAGCAGTACTTC. This gives the protein CASSSYEGYEQYF.

This sequence joins TRBV28 and TRBJ1-1; 9 bases fit TRBD1. Germline CDR1 and CDR2: MDHEN and SYDVKM. The CDR3 consists of 14 residues. V dropped 4 bases and J dropped 5; count of bases not matched to a gene: 5. This CDR3 is CASSYRDRETEAFF. The CDR3 nucleotides are TGTGCCAGCAGTTACCGGGACAGGGAGACTGAAGCTTTCTTT.

V is TRBV3-1 (or the pseudogene TRBV3-2) and J is TRBJ2-2, with D tentatively TRBD1 or TRBD2 (5 bases each). This CDR3 spans 17 amino acids. Germline assignment: CDR1 LGHDT and CDR2 YNNKEL (reference sequence). V was shortened by 5 bases and J by 4 bases, with 20 bases between the two germline ends. The CDR3 bases are TGTGCCAGCAGCTACCCGGGGCCGCCTTGGGGCACCGGGGAGCTGTTTTTT. This sequence encodes CASSYPGPPWGTGELFF.

The V gene is TRBV25-1, the J gene TRBJ1-1; D call uncertain. This CDR3 is built from 16 residues. V was clipped by 6 bases and J by 6 bases, with 23 bases between them. The germline V gene has CDR1 MGHDK and CDR2 SYGVNS. CDR3 in amino acids: CASREPLGAEGAEAFF. The CDR3 DNA is TGTGCCAGCAGGGAACCTCTGGGCGCCGAAGGTGCTGAAGCTTTCTTT.

The J gene is TRBJ1-2, the V gene TRBV19; 8 positions match TRBD1. The CDR3 spans 14 residues. The ends lost 5 bases at V and 7 bases at J; junction bases unmatched: 9. Germline V gives CDR1 LNHDA, CDR2 SQIVND (reference sequence). The DNA of the CDR3 is TGTGCCAGTAGTCTACGGGACAGGCTTTCTGGCTACACCTTC. Protein sequence: CASSLRDRLSGYTF.

The rearrangement joins TRBV5-4 to TRBJ2-5; 7 nucleotides line up with TRBD1. CDR3 length: 14 amino acids. Germline V gives CDR1 SGHNT, CDR2 YYREEE (reference sequence). Trimming removed 4 bases from V and 2 bases from J; junction bases left unmatched: 5. CDR3 protein: CASSPTGLQETQYF. As DNA, the CDR3 is TGTGCCAGCAGCCCGACAGGGCTTCAAGAGACCCAGTACTTC.

The CDR3 loop reads CASSSGPEGITEAFF. CDR3 DNA: TGTGCCAGCAGCTCCGGGCCGGAGGGAATAACTGAAGCTTTCTTT. This rearrangement joins TRBV7-2 to TRBJ1-1; unclear D gene. The CDR3 runs to 15 residues. Germline assignment: CDR1 SGHTA and CDR2 FQGNSA. V gave up 4 bases and J gave up 5 bases, with 17 bases separating them.

This sequence joins TRBV6-4 and TRBJ1-1; D is unclear. The CDR3 spans 13 residues. Germline V gives CDR1 MRHNA, CDR2 SNTAGT. Trimming left V 5 bases short and J 0 bases short, with 7 bases between. Here the CDR3 DNA reads TGTGCCAGCAGTTGGCAGATGAACACTGAAGCTTTCTTT. Translation: CASSWQMNTEAFF.

CDR3 sequence reads: CASYNKGRGQGFGAFF. The DNA for the CDR3 is TGTGCCAGTTATAACAAGGGGCGAGGACAAGGTTTCGGGGCTTTCTTT. The chain combines TRBV19 with TRBJ1-1; tentative D call: TRBD1 (5 bases). Trimming left V 8 bases short and J 11 bases short, with 30 bases between. Germline V gives CDR1 LNHDA, CDR2 SQIVND (reference sequence). The CDR3 is made up of 16 amino acids.